This T cell receptor beta chain derives from a study of blood T cell repertoires in COVID-19. Trimming cost V 4 bases and J 5 bases; bases outside gene matches: 15. The germline gives CDR1 LGHDT, CDR2 YNNKEL (reference sequence). The CDR3 runs 18 residues. The repertoire was sequenced with immunoSEQ multiplex PCR; TCRdb's copy has only in-frame clones and lacks some. The sample has roughly 250,000 clones, around 86% seen once. The genes are TRBV3-1 (or the pseudogene TRBV3-2) and TRBJ2-5; TRBD2 aligns across 11 bases. Material: PBMCs or T cells enriched from blood (not recorded which). This TCR derives from a woman aged 45 to 65 who had recovered from COVID-19. The chain's CDR3 is CASSPPLTSGKDPETQYF. The CDR3 DNA is TGTGCCAGCAGCCCCCCTTTGACTAGCGGGAAGGACCCGGAGACCCAGTACTTC.